The subject of this entry is one TCR beta chain. Amplification used 60 Vbeta primers and 13 Jbeta primers. Method: immunoSEQ multiplex PCR; TCRdb's copy keeps in-frame clones and lacks some. The table lists around 180,000 clones, about four fifths of them singletons, with roughly 5% in the top ten. In germline, CDR1 is SGDLS, CDR2 YYNGEE. The CDR3 covers 14 residues. Trimming shortened V by 0 bases and J by 3 bases, and 7 bases separated the two germline ends. The sample is drawn from a study of cytomegalovirus exposure and HLA in healthy donors. The source of this sequence is a girl between 10 and 17 years old in good health and CMV-seropositive. Input material: PBMCs. The chain has TRBV9 and TRBJ1-3; D perhaps matches TRBD1 (5 bases). CDR3 sequence: CASSVVQGGNTIYF. CDR3 sequence (DNA): TGTGCCAGCAGCGTAGTGCAGGGTGGAAACACCATATATTTT.